These 31 T cell receptor beta chains originate from one sample sequenced in a study of CD8+ T cells in alopecia areata. Investigators isolated RNA and reverse transcribed it into cDNA to act as the sequencing template. Profiling relied on immunoSEQ multiplex PCR, and the TCRdb table lists in-frame clones only, not all of them. The profile covers about 8,900 clones, with 55% to 75% appearing a single time and roughly 15% taken by the ten largest. Peripheral blood and lesional scalp punch biopsies were taken from alopecia areata patients. Sample: skin. These receptors were collected from a human donor with alopecia areata.

This chain uses TRBV27 with TRBJ2-1, with 11 bases fitting TRBD2. Trimming removed 3 bases from V and 3 bases from J; junction bases left unmatched: 13. CDR3 length: 19 residues. Germline V gene lookup returns CDR1 MNHEY and CDR2 SMNVEV (reference sequence). The CDR3 bases are TGTGCCAGCAGTTTTGAACCCCCCAGACTAGCGGGGTACTACAATGAGCAGTTCTTC. As protein: CASSFEPPRLAGYYNEQFF.

J is TRBJ2-3 and V is TRBV7-9, with TRBD2 identical over 7 bases. The CDR3 covers 16 residues. Germline CDR1 reads SEHNR; CDR2 reads FQNEAQ (reference sequence). V lost 3 bases and J lost 6; bases outside the gene matches: 12. CDR3 sequence (DNA): TGTGCCAGCAGCTTGGAGGGGTGGGAGGGAGACGATACGCAGTATTTT. As protein: CASSLEGWEGDDTQYF.

This chain connects TRBV11-2 to TRBJ2-1; 10 bases are a match to TRBD2. With 3 bases clipped from V and 1 base from J, the junction kept 3 bases outside the gene matches. The CDR3 covers 16 residues. CDR1 is SGHAT and CDR2 is FQNNGV in the germline V gene. The CDR3 reads CASSFPGLASYNEQFF. CDR3 DNA sequence: TGTGCCAGCAGCTTTCCGGGACTAGCGTCCTACAATGAGCAGTTCTTC.

The chain has TRBV5-4 and TRBJ2-2; tentative D call: TRBD2 (5 bases). The V end lost 2 bases, the J end lost 5 bases, and 10 bases lay between the germline ends. The CDR3 is made up of 14 amino acids. The V gene's germline CDR1 is SGHNT and CDR2 YYREEE (reference sequence). The CDR3 nucleotides read TGTGCCAGCAGCTTAGAGCGAGGGACCGGGGAGCTGTTTTTT. Translation: CASSLERGTGELFF.

This chain uses TRBV9 with TRBJ2-7, with 7 nucleotides matching TRBD1. The germline CDR1 and CDR2 sequences are SGDLS and YYNGEE. J gave up 7 bases and V 3 bases, and 7 bases lay outside the gene matches. The CDR3 has 13 residues. The DNA of the CDR3 is TGTGCCAGCAGCGGAGGGGGCCGTGCGGAGCAGTACTTC. As protein: CASSGGGRAEQYF.

This clone has a handful of counts. The V call is TRBV5-6, the J call TRBJ2-1; 12 bases agree with TRBD2. This CDR3 comprises 15 residues. The V gene's germline CDR1 is SGHDT and CDR2 YYEEEE. With V trimmed by 3 bases and J by 6 bases, 4 bases remained unmatched. The CDR3 DNA follows: TGTGCCAGCAGCTATCTAGCGGGAGGGTCCAATGAGCAGTTCTTC. It encodes CASSYLAGGSNEQFF. Combining the CDR3 with reference TRBV5-6 and TRBJ2-1 gives the whole variable domain DAGVTQSPTHLIKTRGQQVTLRCSPKSGHDTVSWYQQALGQGPQFIFQYYEEEERQRGNFPDRFSGHQFPNYSSELNVNALLLGDSALYLCASSYLAGGSNEQFFGPGTRLTVL.

The rearrangement links TRBV14 to TRBJ2-3, with 9 positions matching TRBD2. Germline V gene lookup returns CDR1 SGHDN and CDR2 FVKESK. V lost 1 base to trimming and J lost 0 bases; unmatched junction nucleotides: 2. The CDR3 runs 16 residues. The CDR3 nucleotides read TGTGCCAGCAGCCAAGGCGGGAGGGCCAGCACAGATACGCAGTATTTT. It translates to CASSQGGRASTDTQYF.

This chain's CDR3 is CASLRTSGSGGETQYF. The DNA for the CDR3 is TGTGCCAGCTTACGGACTAGCGGGAGTGGAGGAGAGACCCAGTACTTC. The chain employs TRBV7-2 and TRBJ2-5, with TRBD2 identical over 13 bases. Germline V CDR1 and CDR2: SGHTA, FQGNSA. The CDR3 consists of 16 residues. V lost 8 bases and J lost 4; bases outside the gene matches: 10.

This clone was found once. This chain connects TRBV2 to TRBJ2-7; D gene uncertain. V shed 6 bases and J shed 0 bases, with 12 bases lying between them. Germline CDR1 and CDR2: SNHLY and FYNNEI. The CDR3 has 14 amino acids. CDR3 sequence: CASRQTYLSYEQYF. The CDR3 bases are TGTGCCAGCAGACAGACATACCTCTCCTACGAGCAGTACTTC.

The count of this clone is one. V is TRBV9 and J is TRBJ1-5; D unresolved. V lost 4 bases and J lost 0, with 11 bases in between. CDR3 size: 15 residues. The V gene's germline CDR1 is SGDLS and CDR2 YYNGEE. The CDR3 nucleotides are TGTGCCAGCAGCCTTGGACCTGGTAGCAATCAGCCCCAGCATTTT. The encoded protein is CASSLGPGSNQPQHF.

This rearrangement joins TRBV19 to TRBJ2-2; 8 positions agree with TRBD1. The CDR3 has 16 amino acids. The junction had 9 bases not matched to a gene; V was cut back by 7 bases and J by 2 bases. The V gene's germline CDR1 is LNHDA and CDR2 SQIVND (reference sequence). CDR3 loop: CASIGPGQGNTGELFF. The CDR3 DNA is TGTGCCAGTATCGGCCCAGGACAGGGCAACACCGGGGAGCTGTTTTTT.

The gene calls are TRBV11-3 and TRBJ2-5; D may match TRBD1 or TRBD2 (6 bases each). Trimming removed 7 bases from V and 4 bases from J, with 13 bases in between. Germline CDR1 SGHNT, CDR2 YENEEA. The CDR3 loop spans 13 amino acids. CDR3 region: CASIRGAGETQYF. The CDR3 coding sequence is TGTGCCAGCATTAGGGGGGCGGGAGAGACCCAGTACTTC. The full variable domain, rest sourced from reference TRBV11-3 and TRBJ2-5, is EAGVVQSPRYKIIEKKQPVAFWCNPISGHNTLYWYLQNLGQGPELLIRYENEEAVDDSQLPKDRFSAERLKGVDSTLKIQPAELGDSAVYLCASIRGAGETQYFGPGTRLLVL.

The V gene is TRBV7-2, the J gene TRBJ2-7, with D perhaps being TRBD1 or TRBD2 (5 bases each). The CDR3 has 16 residues. Trimming took 1 base from V and 1 from J, leaving 14 bases between them. The germline V gene has CDR1 SGHTA and CDR2 FQGNSA. CDR3 amino acids: CASSLDSRGFSYEQYF. The CDR3 DNA reads as TGTGCCAGCAGCTTAGATTCGAGGGGCTTTTCCTACGAGCAGTACTTC.

In its sample, this clone ranks as medium-sized. This chain connects TRBV7-2 to TRBJ2-7, with 9 bases lining up with TRBD1. This CDR3 has 16 residues. Trimming cost V 0 bases and J 5 bases; bases outside gene matches: 8. The germline V gene encodes CDR1 SGHTA and CDR2 FQGNSA. CDR3: CASSLARGQGPHEQYF. The CDR3 bases are TGTGCCAGCAGCTTAGCGCGGGGACAGGGTCCACACGAGCAGTACTTC.

V is TRBV29-1 and J is TRBJ2-5, with TRBD2 matching 12 bases. Germline trimming cut 5 bases from V and 0 bases from J; bases unmatched to any gene: 4. Germline CDR1 and CDR2: SQVTM and ANQGSEA. CDR3 length: 15 amino acids. The CDR3 sequence: CSVSGLAGNQETQYF. The CDR3 DNA follows: TGCAGCGTTTCCGGACTAGCGGGGAACCAAGAGACCCAGTACTTC.

This chain links TRBV7-9 with TRBJ1-1, with no clear D. Trimming took off 7 bases at V and 5 bases at J, with 11 bases between the two ends. The CDR3 covers 12 residues. The germline V gene encodes CDR1 SEHNR and CDR2 FQNEAQ (reference sequence). The CDR3 region is CASTPLITEAFF. CDR3 bases: TGTGCCAGCACCCCGCTAATAACTGAAGCTTTCTTT.

This clone was detected only a few times. V gene TRBV4-1 combines with J gene TRBJ2-1; D not resolved. The CDR3 spans 14 residues. Trimming shortened V by 1 base and J by 8 bases, and 12 bases separated the two germline ends. Looked up from germline, CDR1 is MGHRA and CDR2 is YSYEKL. The CDR3 spells CASSQALVKDEQFF. Here the CDR3 DNA reads TGCGCCAGCAGCCAAGCTCTAGTTAAAGATGAGCAGTTCTTC.

The table lists this clone with a count of one. The genes are TRBV7-9 and TRBJ2-3; no clear D gene. Germline loops: CDR1 SEHNR, CDR2 FQNEAQ (reference sequence). Trimming cost V 8 bases and J 3 bases, with 12 bases left between them. There are 13 residues in the CDR3. CDR3 DNA: TGTGCCAGCTACGGAGTCGGGACAGATACGCAGTATTTT. Amino acids: CASYGVGTDTQYF.

The rearrangement uses TRBV7-3 and TRBJ1-1, with unresolved D. The CDR3 loop spans 13 amino acids. Germline CDR1 and CDR2: SGHTA and FQGTGA. Trimming left V 0 bases short and J 4 bases short, with 6 bases between. CDR3: CASSLTPITEAFF. The CDR3 nucleotides are TGTGCCAGCAGCTTAACCCCGATCACTGAAGCTTTCTTT.

This sequence joins TRBV27 and TRBJ1-1; no clear D. This CDR3 region has 13 residues. The germline V and J ends were trimmed by 5 bases and 5 bases, with 12 bases remaining between them. Germline V gives CDR1 MNHEY, CDR2 SMNVEV (reference sequence). CDR3 residues: CASSSVSRTEAFF. DNA of the CDR3: TGTGCCAGCAGTAGCGTTAGTAGGACTGAAGCTTTCTTT.

This clone was seen more than once but under ten times. The chain couples TRBV2 to TRBJ2-1, with D perhaps matching TRBD2 (6 bases). The V end was cut by 6 bases, the J end by 9 bases, with 15 bases between. CDR1 and CDR2 from the germline V gene are SNHLY and FYNNEI. The CDR3 is 13 amino acids. In DNA form, the CDR3 reads TGTGCCAGCAGCTTGGACTACACTAGTGAGCAGTTCTTC. It is translated as CASSLDYTSEQFF.

The chain has TRBV28 and TRBJ2-1; D not certain. Germline V gene sequence: CDR1 MDHEN, CDR2 SYDVKM. The CDR3 extends over 13 amino acids. Trimming took off 4 bases at V and 11 bases at J, with 15 bases between the two ends. The CDR3 region has the DNA TGTGCCAGCAGTTCCCCCATCGGCCGTAAGCAGTTCTTC. Amino acid sequence: CASSSPIGRKQFF.

This sequence joins TRBV27 and TRBJ1-5; D unclear. The CDR3 is made up of 15 amino acids. Trimming removed 2 bases from V and 5 bases from J, with 13 bases in between. Germline CDR1 reads MNHEY; CDR2 reads SMNVEV (reference sequence). This chain's CDR3 is CASSLGSLPHQPQHF. CDR3 DNA: TGTGCCAGCAGTTTAGGAAGCCTTCCTCATCAGCCCCAGCATTTT.

The V call is TRBV9, the J call TRBJ2-2; D unclear. The CDR3 loop spans 16 amino acids. Trimming cost V 2 bases and J 1 base, with 12 bases left between them. Germline CDR1 SGDLS, CDR2 YYNGEE. CDR3 loop: CASSVQTARNTGELFF. The CDR3 region has the DNA TGTGCCAGCAGCGTGCAGACGGCTCGGAACACCGGGGAGCTGTTTTTT.

The rearrangement uses TRBV15 and TRBJ2-3; 8 bases map to TRBD2. Trimming cost V 5 bases and J 1 base; bases outside gene matches: 5. CDR3 size: 15 residues. The germline V gene has CDR1 LNHNV and CDR2 YYDKDF (reference sequence). This CDR3 is CATSGLRGGTDTQYF. The CDR3 DNA follows: TGTGCCACCAGCGGGTTGCGGGGGGGCACAGATACGCAGTATTTT.

J is TRBJ2-7 and V is TRBV29-1; D gene ambiguous. Trimming removed 4 bases at V and 6 bases at J, with 13 bases between. The CDR3 runs 12 residues. The germline CDR1 and CDR2 sequences are SQVTM and ANQGSEA. Written as DNA, the CDR3 is TGCAGCGTTGTTTTAGGGATGGTCGAGCAGTACTTC. Its translation is CSVVLGMVEQYF.

CDR3 amino acids: CSYEGEFQETQYF. CDR3 nucleotide sequence: TGCAGCTACGAAGGGGAATTCCAAGAGACCCAGTACTTC. The chain employs TRBV29-1 and TRBJ2-5, with TRBD1 as a possible D gene (5 bases). CDR1 is SQVTM and CDR2 is ANQGSEA in the germline V gene. Deletions cut 8 bases from V and 1 base from J, with 14 bases between. The CDR3 loop spans 13 amino acids.

This clone is large. The chain uses TRBV7-2 and TRBJ2-7; perhaps TRBD2 as D (5 bases). CDR1 SGHTA and CDR2 FQGNSA come from the germline V gene. This CDR3 is built from 12 residues. The germline V and J ends were trimmed by 5 bases and 5 bases, with 10 bases remaining between them. The chain's CDR3 is CASSPTGNEQYF. As DNA, the CDR3 is TGTGCCAGCAGCCCTACGGGGAACGAGCAGTACTTC.

The chain joins TRBV28 to TRBJ2-7; 10 bases match TRBD2. Germline values: CDR1 MDHEN, CDR2 SYDVKM. V dropped 10 bases and J dropped 6; count of bases not matched to a gene: 12. The CDR3 consists of 14 residues. In DNA, the CDR3 is TGTGCCACCACCTGGTTAGCGGGAGGAGGCGAGCAGTACTTC. This gives the protein CATTWLAGGGEQYF. Using reference TRBV28 and TRBJ2-7 for the parts outside the CDR3, the full variable domain is DVKVTQSSRYLVKRTGEKVFLECVQDMDHENMFWYRQDPGLGLRLIYFSYDVKMKEKGDIPEGYSVSREKKERFSLILESASTNQTSMYLCATTWLAGGGEQYFGPGTRLTVT.

The CDR3 DNA sequence: TGTGCCAGCAGCTTAGGACAGGGGAGGGCAGATACGCAGTATTTT. Protein sequence: CASSLGQGRADTQYF. V and J are TRBV7-8 and TRBJ2-3; D may be TRBD1 (8 bases). Germline CDR1 and CDR2: SGHVS and FQNEAQ. The CDR3 runs to 15 residues. V was trimmed by 1 base and J by 4 bases, leaving 12 bases between them.

The J gene is TRBJ2-3, the V gene TRBV10-3, with D hard to call. The CDR3 loop spans 15 amino acids. Germline V CDR1 and CDR2: ENHRY, SYGVKD. V lost 0 bases, J lost 4 bases, and 11 bases lay in between. CDR3 nucleotide sequence: TGTGCCATCAGTGAGTCGCGGCCACCGGCAGATACGCAGTATTTT. Its protein product is CAISESRPPADTQYF.